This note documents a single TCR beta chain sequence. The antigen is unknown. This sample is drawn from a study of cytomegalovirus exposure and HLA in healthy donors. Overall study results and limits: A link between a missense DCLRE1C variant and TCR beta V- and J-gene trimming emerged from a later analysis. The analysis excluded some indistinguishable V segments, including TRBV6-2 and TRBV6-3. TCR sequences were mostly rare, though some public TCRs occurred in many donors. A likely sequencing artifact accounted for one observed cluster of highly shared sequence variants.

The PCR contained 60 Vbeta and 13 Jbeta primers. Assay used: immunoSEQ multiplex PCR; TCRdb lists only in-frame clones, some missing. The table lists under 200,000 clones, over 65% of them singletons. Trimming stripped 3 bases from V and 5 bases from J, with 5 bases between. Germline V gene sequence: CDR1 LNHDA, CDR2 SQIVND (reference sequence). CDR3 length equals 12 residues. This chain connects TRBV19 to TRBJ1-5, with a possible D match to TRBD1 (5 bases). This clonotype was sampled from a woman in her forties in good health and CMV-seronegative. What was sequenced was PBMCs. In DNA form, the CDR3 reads TGTGCCAGTAGTATCAGGGATCAGCCCCAGCATTTT. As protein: CASSIRDQPQHF. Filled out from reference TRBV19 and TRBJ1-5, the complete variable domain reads DGGITQSPKYLFRKEGQNVTLSCEQNLNHDAMYWYRQDPGQGLRLIYYSQIVNDFQKGDIAEGYSVSREKKESFPLTVTSAQKNPTAFYLCASSIRDQPQHFGDGTRLSIL.